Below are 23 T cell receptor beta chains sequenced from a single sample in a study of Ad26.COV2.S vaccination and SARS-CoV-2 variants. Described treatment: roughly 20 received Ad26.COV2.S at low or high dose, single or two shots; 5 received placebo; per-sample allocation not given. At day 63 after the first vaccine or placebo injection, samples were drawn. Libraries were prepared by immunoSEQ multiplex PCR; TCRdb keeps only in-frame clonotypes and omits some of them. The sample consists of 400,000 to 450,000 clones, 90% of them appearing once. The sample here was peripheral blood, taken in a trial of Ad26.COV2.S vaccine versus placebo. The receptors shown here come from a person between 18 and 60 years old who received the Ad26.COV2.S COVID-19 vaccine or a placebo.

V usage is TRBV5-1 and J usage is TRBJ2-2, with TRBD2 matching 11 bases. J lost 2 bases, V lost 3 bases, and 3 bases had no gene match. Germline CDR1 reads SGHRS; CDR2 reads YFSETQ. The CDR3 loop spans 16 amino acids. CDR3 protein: CASSWGTSGNTGELFF. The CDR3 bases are TGCGCCAGCAGCTGGGGGACTAGCGGTAACACCGGGGAGCTGTTTTTT. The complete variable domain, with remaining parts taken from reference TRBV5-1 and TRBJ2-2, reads KAGVTQTPRYLIKTRGQQVTLSCSPISGHRSVSWYQQTPGQGLQFLFEYFSETQRNKGNFPGRFSGRQFSNSRSEMNVSTLELGDSALYLCASSWGTSGNTGELFFGEGSRLTVL.

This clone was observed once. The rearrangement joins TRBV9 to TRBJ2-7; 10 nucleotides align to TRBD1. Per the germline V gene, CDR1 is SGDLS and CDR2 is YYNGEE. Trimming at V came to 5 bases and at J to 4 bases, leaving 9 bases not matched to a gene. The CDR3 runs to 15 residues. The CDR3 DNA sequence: TGTGCCAGCAGTACGGGACAGGGGCACAAGTACGAGCAGTACTTC. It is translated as CASSTGQGHKYEQYF.

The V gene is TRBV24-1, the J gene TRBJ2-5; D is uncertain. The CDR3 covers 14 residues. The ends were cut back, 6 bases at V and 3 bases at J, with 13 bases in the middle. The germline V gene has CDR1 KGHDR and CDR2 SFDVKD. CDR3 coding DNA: TGTGCCACCAGTAGTCCCTTAGTCAAAGAGACCCAGTACTTC. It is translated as CATSSPLVKETQYF.

In nucleotides, the CDR3 is TGTGCCAGTAGTATAGGGGCTAGCGGGAGTTATTATGAGCAGTTCTTC. This sequence encodes CASSIGASGSYYEQFF. V is TRBV19 and J is TRBJ2-1; 10 bases are shared with TRBD2. CDR3 length: 16 amino acids. The ends lost 1 base at V and 8 bases at J; junction bases unmatched: 8. Germline V gene lookup returns CDR1 LNHDA and CDR2 SQIVND (reference sequence).

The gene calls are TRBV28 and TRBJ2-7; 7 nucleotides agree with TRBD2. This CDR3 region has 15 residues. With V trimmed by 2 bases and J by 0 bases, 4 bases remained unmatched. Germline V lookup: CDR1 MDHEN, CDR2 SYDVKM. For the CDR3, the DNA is TGTGCCAGCAGTTTACTGGCGGGAGCCTCCTACGAGCAGTACTTC. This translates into CASSLLAGASYEQYF.

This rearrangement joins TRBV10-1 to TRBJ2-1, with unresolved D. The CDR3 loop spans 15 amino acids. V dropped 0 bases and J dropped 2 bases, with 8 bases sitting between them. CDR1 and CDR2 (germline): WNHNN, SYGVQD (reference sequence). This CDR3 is CASSESSEPYNEQFF. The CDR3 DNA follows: TGCGCCAGCAGTGAGTCGTCTGAGCCCTACAATGAGCAGTTCTTC.

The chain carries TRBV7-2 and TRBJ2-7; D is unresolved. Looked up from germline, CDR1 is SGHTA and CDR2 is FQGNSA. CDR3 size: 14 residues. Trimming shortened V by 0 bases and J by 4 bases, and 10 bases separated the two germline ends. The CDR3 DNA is TGTGCCAGCAGCTTAGCGCCCCTGATTTACGAGCAGTACTTC. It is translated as CASSLAPLIYEQYF.

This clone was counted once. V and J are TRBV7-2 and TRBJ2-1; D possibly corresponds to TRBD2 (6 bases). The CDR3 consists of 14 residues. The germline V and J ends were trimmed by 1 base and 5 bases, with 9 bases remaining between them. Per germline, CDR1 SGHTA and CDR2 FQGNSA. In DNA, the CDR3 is TGTGCCAGCAGCTTAGAACTAGCCGACAATGAGCAGTTCTTC. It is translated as CASSLELADNEQFF.

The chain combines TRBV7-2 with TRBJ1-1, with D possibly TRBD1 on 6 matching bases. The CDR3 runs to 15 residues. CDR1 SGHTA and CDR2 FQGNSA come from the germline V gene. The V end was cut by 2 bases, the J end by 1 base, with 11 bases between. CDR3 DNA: TGTGCCAGCAGCTTAAGGGGGACACCGAACACTGAAGCTTTCTTT. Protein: CASSLRGTPNTEAFF.

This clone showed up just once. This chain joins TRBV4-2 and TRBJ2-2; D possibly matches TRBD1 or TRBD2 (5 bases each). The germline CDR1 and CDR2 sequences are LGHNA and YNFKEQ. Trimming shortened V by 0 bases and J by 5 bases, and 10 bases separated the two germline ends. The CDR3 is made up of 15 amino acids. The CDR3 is CASSQEGRITGELFF. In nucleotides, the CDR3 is TGTGCCAGCAGCCAAGAGGGACGGATTACCGGGGAGCTGTTTTTT.

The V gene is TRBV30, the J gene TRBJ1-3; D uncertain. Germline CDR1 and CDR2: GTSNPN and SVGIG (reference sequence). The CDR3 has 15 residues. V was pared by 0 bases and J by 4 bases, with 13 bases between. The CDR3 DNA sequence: TGTGCCTGGAGTGTACTACGGGTTGGCGGAAACACCATATATTTT. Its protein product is CAWSVLRVGGNTIYF.

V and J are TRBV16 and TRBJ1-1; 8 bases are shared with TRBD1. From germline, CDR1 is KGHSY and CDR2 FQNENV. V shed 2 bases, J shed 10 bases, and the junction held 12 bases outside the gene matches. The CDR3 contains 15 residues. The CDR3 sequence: CASSQLDREGVGAFF. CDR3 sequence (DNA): TGTGCCAGCAGCCAACTGGACAGGGAGGGTGTGGGAGCTTTCTTT.

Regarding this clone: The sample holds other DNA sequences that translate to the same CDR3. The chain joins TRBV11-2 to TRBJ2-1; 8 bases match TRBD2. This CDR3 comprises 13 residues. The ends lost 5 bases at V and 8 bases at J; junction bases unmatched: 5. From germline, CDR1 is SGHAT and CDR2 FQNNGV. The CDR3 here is CASSPRRGDEQFF. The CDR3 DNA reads TGTGCCAGCAGCCCCCGGCGGGGGGATGAGCAGTTCTTC.

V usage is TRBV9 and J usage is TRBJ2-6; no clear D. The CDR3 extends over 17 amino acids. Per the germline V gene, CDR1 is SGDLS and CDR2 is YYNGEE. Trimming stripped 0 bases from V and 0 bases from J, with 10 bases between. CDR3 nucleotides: TGTGCCAGCAGCGTAGATTTCCAGCACTCTGGGGCCAACGTCCTGACTTTC. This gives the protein CASSVDFQHSGANVLTF. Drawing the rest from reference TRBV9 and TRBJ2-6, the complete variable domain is DSGVTQTPKHLITATGQRVTLRCSPRSGDLSVYWYQQSLDQGLQFLIQYYNGEERAKGNILERFSAQQFPDLHSELNLSSLELGDSALYFCASSVDFQHSGANVLTFGAGSRLTVL.

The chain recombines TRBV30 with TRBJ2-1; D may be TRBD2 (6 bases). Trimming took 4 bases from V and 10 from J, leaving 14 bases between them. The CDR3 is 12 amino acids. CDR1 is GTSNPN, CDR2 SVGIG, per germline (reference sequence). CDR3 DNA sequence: TGTGCCTGGACCATGCGGGGAGAGGAGCAGTTCTTC. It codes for CAWTMRGEEQFF.

The CDR3 DNA reads TGTGCCAGCAGCTTGGGAAAACAGGGGGCCGAGCAGTACTTC. As protein: CASSLGKQGAEQYF. The V call is TRBV7-9, the J call TRBJ2-7; 9 bases line up with TRBD1. Germline trimming cut 3 bases from V and 6 bases from J; bases unmatched to any gene: 6. The CDR3 has 14 amino acids. Germline-derived CDR1 and CDR2 are SEHNR and FQNEAQ (reference sequence).

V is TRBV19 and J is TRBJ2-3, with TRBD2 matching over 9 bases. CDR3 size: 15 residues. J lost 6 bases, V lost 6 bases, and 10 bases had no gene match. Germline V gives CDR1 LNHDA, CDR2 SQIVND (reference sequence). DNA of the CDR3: TGTGCCAGTAGCTCTCCGGGACTAGCTTCGGATACGCAGTATTTT. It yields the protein CASSSPGLASDTQYF.

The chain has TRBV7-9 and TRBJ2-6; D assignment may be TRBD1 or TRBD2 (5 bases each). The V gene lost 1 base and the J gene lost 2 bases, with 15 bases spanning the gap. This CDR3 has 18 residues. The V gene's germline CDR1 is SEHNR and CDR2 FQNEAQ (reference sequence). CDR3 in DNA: TGTGCCAGCAGCTTAGTACGGGACGTGAATACTGGGGCCAACGTCCTGACTTTC. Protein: CASSLVRDVNTGANVLTF. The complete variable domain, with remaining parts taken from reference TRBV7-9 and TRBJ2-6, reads DTGVSQNPRHKITKRGQNVTFRCDPISEHNRLYWYRQTLGQGPEFLTYFQNEAQLEKSRLLSDRFSAERPKGSFSTLEIQRTEQGDSAMYLCASSLVRDVNTGANVLTFGAGSRLTVL.

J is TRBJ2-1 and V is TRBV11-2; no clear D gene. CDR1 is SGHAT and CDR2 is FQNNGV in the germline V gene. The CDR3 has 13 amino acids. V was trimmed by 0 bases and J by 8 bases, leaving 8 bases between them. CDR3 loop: CASSLDRGDEQFF. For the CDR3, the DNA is TGTGCCAGCAGCTTAGATAGAGGCGATGAGCAGTTCTTC.

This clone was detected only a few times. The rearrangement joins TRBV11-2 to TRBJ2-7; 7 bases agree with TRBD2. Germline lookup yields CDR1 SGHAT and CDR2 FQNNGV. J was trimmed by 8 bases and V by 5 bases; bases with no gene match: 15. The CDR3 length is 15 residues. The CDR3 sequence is CASSPQLGTTVQQYF. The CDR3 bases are TGTGCCAGCAGCCCACAGCTAGGGACTACGGTGCAGCAGTACTTC.

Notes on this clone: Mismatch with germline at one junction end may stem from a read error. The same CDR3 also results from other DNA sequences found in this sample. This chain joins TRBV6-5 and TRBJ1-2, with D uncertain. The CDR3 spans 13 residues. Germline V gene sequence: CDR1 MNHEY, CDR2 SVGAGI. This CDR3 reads CASSYGSIYGYTF. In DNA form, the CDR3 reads TGTGCCAGCAGTTACGGGTCAATTTATGGCTACACCTTT.

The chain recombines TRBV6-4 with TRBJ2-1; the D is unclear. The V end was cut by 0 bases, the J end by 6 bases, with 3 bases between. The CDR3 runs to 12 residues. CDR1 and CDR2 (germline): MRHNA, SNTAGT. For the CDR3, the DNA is TGTGCCAGCAGTGACTCGTTCAATGAGCAGTTCTTC. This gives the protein CASSDSFNEQFF.

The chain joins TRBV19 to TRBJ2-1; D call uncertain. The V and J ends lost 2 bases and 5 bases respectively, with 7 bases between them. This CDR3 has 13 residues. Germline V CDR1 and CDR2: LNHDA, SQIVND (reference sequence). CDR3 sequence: CASSITVNNEQFF. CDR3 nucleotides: TGTGCCAGTAGTATAACGGTCAACAATGAGCAGTTCTTC.